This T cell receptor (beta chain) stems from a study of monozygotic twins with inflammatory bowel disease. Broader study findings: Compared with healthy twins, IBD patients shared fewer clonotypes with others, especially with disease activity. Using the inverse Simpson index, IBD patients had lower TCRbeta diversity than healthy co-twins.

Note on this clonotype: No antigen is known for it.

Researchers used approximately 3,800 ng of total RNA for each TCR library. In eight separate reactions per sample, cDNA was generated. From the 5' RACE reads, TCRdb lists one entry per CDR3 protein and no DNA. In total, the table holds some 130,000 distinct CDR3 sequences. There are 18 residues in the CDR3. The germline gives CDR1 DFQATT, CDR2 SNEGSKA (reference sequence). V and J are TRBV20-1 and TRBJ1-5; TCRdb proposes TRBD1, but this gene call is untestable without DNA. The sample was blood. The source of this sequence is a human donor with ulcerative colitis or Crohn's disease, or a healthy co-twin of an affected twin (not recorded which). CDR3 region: CSARDRTGVLYSNQPQHF.